These 5 T cell receptor beta chains were sequenced from one sample in a study of shared clonotypes between healthy human individuals. The protocol was immunoSEQ multiplex PCR, while the TCRdb copy is restricted to in-frame clones and leaves out a portion. The sample carries about 1.5 million clones, 95% to 99% recorded once. Sequencing was performed on naive CD4+ T cells sorted from blood. As for subset: CD45RA+ positively selected. The receptors were sampled from a man aged 25-40 years in good health.

The chain links TRBV28 to TRBJ2-7; either TRBD1 or TRBD2 may fit D (5 bases each). The CDR3 consists of 15 residues. Trimming removed 4 bases from V and 6 bases from J, with 19 bases in between. Germline V gives CDR1 MDHEN, CDR2 SYDVKM. For the CDR3, the DNA is TGTGCCAGCAGTTCCGCAGGGCTAGCTCCCACCGAGCAGTACTTC. This codes for CASSSAGLAPTEQYF.

The V and J genes are TRBV27 and TRBJ1-1; D might be TRBD1 (6 bases). The germline CDR1 and CDR2 sequences are MNHEY and SMNVEV (reference sequence). This CDR3 has 15 amino acids. V was cut by 6 bases and J by 0 bases, with 14 bases left in between. The CDR3 loop is CASRVQGFMNTEAFF. DNA for the CDR3: TGTGCCAGCAGGGTACAGGGATTCATGAACACTGAAGCTTTCTTT.

In DNA, the CDR3 is TGTGCCAGCAGCTTAAGGGAGCGGGCATACGAGCAGTACTTC. Translated, it gives CASSLRERAYEQYF. This sequence joins TRBV7-8 and TRBJ2-7, with D possibly being TRBD2 (6 bases). The V gene lost 2 bases and the J gene lost 4 bases, with 12 bases spanning the gap. The CDR3 is made up of 14 amino acids. Germline V gene sequence: CDR1 SGHVS, CDR2 FQNEAQ. Combining the CDR3 with reference TRBV7-8 and TRBJ2-7 gives the whole variable domain GAGVSQSPRYKVAKRGQDVALRCDPISGHVSLFWYQQALGQGPEFLTYFQNEAQLDKSGLPSDRFFAERPEGSVSTLKIQRTQQEDSAVYLCASSLRERAYEQYFGPGTRLTVT.

The chain combines TRBV28 with TRBJ2-7, with D perhaps TRBD2 (6 bases). The V end was cut by 4 bases, the J end by 5 bases, with 18 bases between. The V gene's germline CDR1 is MDHEN and CDR2 SYDVKM. CDR3 length equals 15 residues. DNA for the CDR3: TGTGCCAGCAGTTCGCCGGGACTGGCATCCAACGAGCAGTACTTC. It specifies CASSSPGLASNEQYF.

This sequence joins TRBV6-6 and TRBJ1-2; 7 positions agree with TRBD1. The junction had 8 bases not matched to a gene; V was cut back by 6 bases and J by 7 bases. Germline CDR1 is MNHNY and CDR2 is SVGAGI (reference sequence). The CDR3 contains 13 residues. The CDR3 DNA is TGTGCCAGCAGCCCTACAGGGGTTTTTGGCTACACCTTC. It specifies CASSPTGVFGYTF.